This T cell receptor (beta chain) was observed in a study of T cells in Graves' hyperthyroidism and ophthalmopathy. Study-wide results and limits: The model predicted ophthalmopathy a median roughly six months before onset.

The diagnoses drew upon clinical symptoms, serum thyroxine and TRAb, thyroid ultrasound and orbital computed tomography. From more than 9 ml of fresh peripheral blood, PBMCs were isolated. Remarks on this clonotype: What it recognizes is unknown.

RNA transcripts served as the template for amplifying TCR beta CDR3 regions. The TCR CDR3 first-round RT-PCR relied on the HTBI primer set. TCRdb reprocessed the multiplex PCR reads via MiXCR and lists one record per CDR3 protein. The table includes fewer than 900,000 distinct CDR3 sequences, about 17% detected once. V was cut by 1 base and J by 9 bases, with 19 bases left in between. CDR3 size: 15 residues. Looked up from germline, CDR1 is MGHRA and CDR2 is YSYEKL. Source material: blood. The sequence was obtained from a young man with Graves' hyperthyroidism. The rearrangement joins TRBV4-1 to TRBJ2-7, with D perhaps matching TRBD1 (5 bases). In DNA form, the CDR3 reads TGCGCCAGCAGCCAAGTTAAAGGCCCCCTGGGGCGGCAGTACTTC. This encodes CASSQVKGPLGRQYF.